Following are 28 T cell receptor beta chains from one sample sequenced in a study of OX40 agonist ivuxolimab in advanced cancers. Assay used: immunoSEQ multiplex PCR; TCRdb lists only in-frame clones, some missing. The sample carries about 120,000 clones, over 85% recorded once. Sequences were derived from CD4+ or CD8+ T cells sorted from blood, sampled in a trial of the OX40 agonist ivuxolimab. The origin of the receptors is an adult with an advanced solid tumor such as melanoma, head and neck, liver or kidney cancer.

This sequence joins TRBV6-5 and TRBJ1-1; a possible D gene is TRBD1 (5 bases). Germline V gene lookup returns CDR1 MNHEY and CDR2 SVGAGI. This CDR3 has 13 residues. The ends were cut back, 3 bases at V and 2 bases at J, with 7 bases in the middle. CDR3 nucleotides: TGTGCCAGCAGTTATACAGGAAACACTGAAGCTTTCTTT. Its translation is CASSYTGNTEAFF.

The genes are TRBV19 and TRBJ1-1; D call uncertain. CDR3 length: 16 amino acids. Trimming removed 5 bases at V and 4 bases at J, with 20 bases between. From germline, CDR1 is LNHDA and CDR2 SQIVND (reference sequence). The CDR3 here is CASSLPSGSRGTEAFF. CDR3 coding DNA: TGTGCCAGTAGTCTCCCCTCCGGATCACGGGGCACTGAAGCTTTCTTT.

The chain uses TRBV11-3 and TRBJ2-3; no clear D. Trimming left V 1 base short and J 0 bases short, with 17 bases between. Per the germline V gene, CDR1 is SGHNT and CDR2 is YENEEA. CDR3 length: 18 amino acids. In DNA form, the CDR3 reads TGTGCCAGCAGCTTAGGATGGGATTCCGGGCCTAGCACAGATACGCAGTATTTT. Its translation is CASSLGWDSGPSTDTQYF.

The chain recombines TRBV10-3 with TRBJ2-1; a weak D match, TRBD1 (5 bases). The CDR3 has 13 amino acids. Germline values: CDR1 ENHRY, CDR2 SYGVKD. Trimming shortened V by 3 bases and J by 5 bases, and 8 bases separated the two germline ends. Here the CDR3 reads CAISEGVHNEQFF. CDR3 DNA sequence: TGTGCCATCAGTGAAGGGGTTCACAATGAGCAGTTCTTC.

This clone was detected only once. The rearrangement links TRBV18 to TRBJ2-5, with D possibly TRBD1 on 6 matching bases. Germline CDR1 reads KGHSH; CDR2 reads LQKENI. CDR3 length equals 15 residues. The germline V and J ends were trimmed by 4 bases and 1 base, with 13 bases remaining between them. In nucleotides, the CDR3 is TGTGCCAGCTCACTGCAGGGACAATCCCAAGAGACCCAGTACTTC. Its translation: CASSLQGQSQETQYF.

This chain links TRBV28 with TRBJ2-7, with 9 bases identical to TRBD1. In germline, CDR1 is MDHEN, CDR2 SYDVKM. Trimming cost V 5 bases and J 3 bases; bases outside gene matches: 14. This CDR3 spans 17 amino acids. The CDR3 DNA is TGTGCCAGCAGTCGTCTTGTATTCCGGGACAGGGTCTACGAGCAGTACTTC. Protein: CASSRLVFRDRVYEQYF.

This chain connects TRBV9 to TRBJ1-2; D is unresolved. Germline CDR1 and CDR2: SGDLS and YYNGEE. The CDR3 is 14 residues long. Deletions cut 0 bases from V and 3 bases from J, with 9 bases between. The CDR3 DNA reads as TGTGCCAGCAGCGTAGTCGGGGATCACTATGGCTACACCTTC. Its translation is CASSVVGDHYGYTF.

CDR3 region: CASSLAGPNNSPLHF. In nucleotides, the CDR3 is TGTGCCAGCAGCTTGGCTGGACCGAATAATTCACCCCTCCACTTT. The chain links TRBV5-4 to TRBJ1-6, with unresolved D. The CDR3 contains 15 residues. The germline V gene encodes CDR1 SGHNT and CDR2 YYREEE (reference sequence). The V end was cut by 0 bases, the J end by 5 bases, with 9 bases between. The variable domain in full, completed from reference TRBV5-4 and TRBJ1-6, reads ETGVTQSPTHLIKTRGQQVTLRCSSQSGHNTVSWYQQALGQGPQFIFQYYREEENGRGNFPPRFSGLQFPNYSSELNVNALELDDSALYLCASSLAGPNNSPLHFGNGTRLTVT.

The V and J genes are TRBV7-3 and TRBJ1-6, with D possibly matching TRBD1 (5 bases). The CDR3 extends over 17 amino acids. V was shortened by 5 bases and J by 2 bases, with 16 bases between the two germline ends. From germline, CDR1 is SGHTA and CDR2 FQGTGA. Here the CDR3 reads CASSARGGLAYNSPLHF. For the CDR3, the DNA is TGTGCCAGCAGCGCACGTGGGGGTCTTGCCTATAATTCACCCCTCCACTTT.

CDR3: CASKRDSSYNEQFF. CDR3 sequence (DNA): TGTGCCAGCAAACGGGACAGCTCCTACAATGAGCAGTTCTTC. The chain uses TRBV6-4 and TRBJ2-1, with 7 bases identical to TRBD1. Germline loops: CDR1 MRHNA, CDR2 SNTAGT. V lost 7 bases and J lost 0; bases outside the gene matches: 3. The CDR3 totals 14 residues.

The rearrangement joins TRBV6-4 to TRBJ2-1; 13 bases are a match to TRBD2. This CDR3 contains 15 residues. V was pared by 5 bases and J by 10 bases, with 8 bases of the junction left unmatched. Germline V CDR1 and CDR2: MRHNA, SNTAGT. The CDR3 reads CASSPGLAGEGEQFF. In DNA form, the CDR3 reads TGTGCCAGCAGTCCTGGACTAGCGGGAGAGGGCGAGCAGTTCTTC.

The V call is TRBV11-1, the J call TRBJ2-7, with D possibly TRBD2 on 6 matching bases. The CDR3 is made up of 14 amino acids. V was clipped by 3 bases and J by 6 bases, with 15 bases between them. CDR1 SGHAT and CDR2 FQDESV come from the germline V gene (reference sequence). The CDR3 spells CASSFGLAIGEQYF. DNA for the CDR3: TGTGCCAGCAGCTTCGGCCTAGCGATCGGCGAGCAGTACTTC.

The chain links TRBV27 to TRBJ1-5; a weak D match, TRBD1 (5 bases). The CDR3 has 15 residues. Germline V gene sequence: CDR1 MNHEY, CDR2 SMNVEV (reference sequence). Trimming pared 4 bases from V and 2 bases from J, leaving 12 bases between. CDR3 sequence: CASSWQGIGNQPQHF. The CDR3 DNA is TGTGCCAGCAGTTGGCAGGGAATTGGCAATCAGCCCCAGCATTTT.

The chain has TRBV19 and TRBJ1-1; 7 bases fit TRBD1. CDR3 length: 14 residues. The ends lost 1 base at V and 1 base at J; junction bases unmatched: 0. Germline V gives CDR1 LNHDA, CDR2 SQIVND (reference sequence). CDR3 nucleotide sequence: TGTGCCAGTAGTATAGGGACAGGGAACACTGAAGCTTTCTTT. Translating it yields CASSIGTGNTEAFF.

The V call is TRBV28, the J call TRBJ2-4; D is tentatively TRBD1 or TRBD2 (5 bases each). In germline, CDR1 is MDHEN, CDR2 SYDVKM. The CDR3 runs 13 residues. Trimming removed 8 bases from V and 8 bases from J, with 16 bases in between. The CDR3 loop reads CASGTPGVDIQYF. In DNA form, the CDR3 reads TGTGCCAGCGGGACGCCCGGAGTCGACATTCAGTACTTC.

The V and J genes are TRBV20-1 and TRBJ1-2, with no clear D. Germline loops: CDR1 DFQATT, CDR2 SNEGSKA (reference sequence). The CDR3 is 11 amino acids. V was cut by 6 bases and J by 6 bases, with 11 bases left in between. The CDR3 region has the DNA TGCAGTGCCACCTACACAGATGGCTACACCTTC. As protein: CSATYTDGYTF.

The chain is built from TRBV6-1 and TRBJ2-1; D is perhaps TRBD2 (6 bases). The germline V and J ends were trimmed by 6 bases and 3 bases, with 12 bases remaining between them. The CDR3 sequence is 14 residues long. Per the germline V gene, CDR1 is MNHNS and CDR2 is SASEGT. CDR3 sequence (DNA): TGTGCCAGCAGCCTCTTGCGGGACTACAATGAGCAGTTCTTC. Protein sequence: CASSLLRDYNEQFF.

The chain carries TRBV5-1 and TRBJ1-4, with D hard to call. CDR1 and CDR2 (germline): SGHRS, YFSETQ. The CDR3 runs 16 residues. The ends were cut back, 0 bases at V and 10 bases at J, with 19 bases in the middle. This CDR3 reads CASSLDSGGLLRKLFF. The CDR3 DNA reads TGCGCCAGCAGCTTGGATTCCGGCGGACTATTGAGAAAACTGTTTTTT.

The rearrangement joins TRBV28 to TRBJ1-2, with a tentative D call TRBD1 (6 bases). The germline V and J ends were trimmed by 7 bases and 4 bases, with 19 bases remaining between them. Looked up from germline, CDR1 is MDHEN and CDR2 is SYDVKM. The CDR3 is 15 amino acids. This CDR3 is CASNPGTSSFYGYTF. The CDR3 DNA sequence: TGTGCCAGCAACCCGGGGACATCATCATTCTATGGCTACACCTTC.

The rearrangement joins TRBV25-1 to TRBJ1-2, with 11 bases fitting TRBD1. The V gene's germline CDR1 is MGHDK and CDR2 SYGVNS. V shed 3 bases and J 0 bases; nucleotides not matched to a gene: 6. CDR3 size: 17 residues. The CDR3 DNA is TGTGCCAGCAGTGACCCCGGGACAGGGGGAGCTAACTATGGCTACACCTTC. Translated: CASSDPGTGGANYGYTF.

The rearrangement uses TRBV5-1 and TRBJ2-3; no clear D gene. CDR3 length equals 14 residues. Germline-derived CDR1 and CDR2 are SGHRS and YFSETQ. Trimming pared 0 bases from V and 2 bases from J, leaving 7 bases between. CDR3 sequence: CASSLERITDTQYF. Written as DNA, the CDR3 is TGCGCCAGCAGCTTGGAAAGGATCACAGATACGCAGTATTTT.

The chain carries TRBV6-1 and TRBJ2-7, with TRBD1 matching over 7 bases. CDR1 and CDR2 from the germline V gene are MNHNS and SASEGT. The V segment lost 3 bases and the J segment 0 bases; nucleotides outside the gene matches: 5. The CDR3 covers 15 residues. The CDR3, as DNA: TGTGCCAGCAGTGATAGAGGGACAGCCTCCTACGAGCAGTACTTC. The encoded protein is CASSDRGTASYEQYF.

The chain carries TRBV19 and TRBJ2-2, with a tentative D call TRBD2 (6 bases). The V end lost 5 bases, the J end lost 4 bases, and 14 bases lay between the germline ends. The germline gives CDR1 LNHDA, CDR2 SQIVND (reference sequence). This CDR3 has 15 amino acids. The CDR3 region is CASSSSGFGTGELFF. In DNA, the CDR3 is TGTGCCAGTAGTTCAAGCGGGTTTGGCACCGGGGAGCTGTTTTTT.

This clone appeared once. This chain joins TRBV6-1 and TRBJ1-2; 7 positions match TRBD1. CDR3 length equals 13 residues. Germline-derived CDR1 and CDR2 are MNHNS and SASEGT. V trimming: 6 bases; J trimming: 5 bases; junction bases outside the gene matches: 6. CDR3 residues: CASSGQVDYGYTF. The CDR3 nucleotides are TGTGCCAGCAGCGGACAGGTTGATTATGGCTACACCTTC.

The chain carries TRBV5-1 and TRBJ2-7, with 7 bases identical to TRBD2. Germline loops: CDR1 SGHRS, CDR2 YFSETQ. The length of the CDR3 is 15 residues. Trimming cost V 1 base and J 4 bases; bases outside gene matches: 8. The chain's CDR3 is CASSLSGAEGYEQYF. For the CDR3, the DNA is TGCGCCAGCAGCTTGAGCGGGGCCGAGGGTTACGAGCAGTACTTC.

This chain joins TRBV5-1 and TRBJ2-7; 11 nucleotides agree with TRBD2. J gave up 2 bases and V 0 bases, and 4 bases lay outside the gene matches. This CDR3 region has 16 residues. Germline lookup yields CDR1 SGHRS and CDR2 YFSETQ. The CDR3 DNA is TGCGCCAGCAGCTTGGCCCCACTAGCGGGGGCCTACGAGCAGTACTTC. Amino acids: CASSLAPLAGAYEQYF.

CDR3 bases: TGTGCCAGCAACCTACAGGGCAACACTGAAGCTTTCTTT. Its protein is CASNLQGNTEAFF. This rearrangement joins TRBV2 to TRBJ1-1, with D perhaps matching TRBD1 (6 bases). In germline, CDR1 is SNHLY, CDR2 FYNNEI. The CDR3 extends over 13 amino acids. V was trimmed by 7 bases and J by 2 bases, leaving 11 bases between them.

The chain uses TRBV6-1 and TRBJ2-3, with TRBD2 matching 10 bases. The ends lost 7 bases at V and 6 bases at J; junction bases unmatched: 7. The CDR3 contains 14 residues. CDR1 is MNHNS, CDR2 SASEGT, per germline. CDR3 bases: TGTGCCAGCAAAGCGGGAGGGGCACGTGATACGCAGTATTTT. Translating it yields CASKAGGARDTQYF.